A selection of T cell receptor beta chains follows, all from one sample in a study of blood T cell repertoires in COVID-19. Generated by immunoSEQ multiplex PCR, the TCRdb table keeps only in-frame clones and is missing some. Seen here are roughly 300,000 clones, roughly 82% observed once, and the top ten hold under 2%. Specimen: peripheral blood. The receptors come from a woman in her forties or fifties with acute or convalescent COVID-19. Each CDR3 is given with its conserved first and last residue. The D gene is left open where the match is weak.

V gene: TRBV3-1/TRBV3-2; J gene: TRBJ2-2; D gene: NA; CDR3 protein: CASSPNQLGRLFF
V gene: TRBV9; J gene: TRBJ2-7; D gene: NA; CDR3 protein: CASSVVGGTYEQYF
V gene: TRBV6-1; J gene: TRBJ2-5; D gene: NA; CDR3 protein: CASSERPDYHQETQYF
V gene: TRBV7-9; J gene: TRBJ2-3; D gene: TRBD1; CDR3 protein: CASSPGQGGTDTQYF
V gene: TRBV29-1; J gene: TRBJ2-7; D gene: NA; CDR3 protein: CSVIGGPSFEQYF
V gene: TRBV11-2; J gene: TRBJ2-3; D gene: TRBD2; CDR3 protein: CASSLVGTSVNTQYF
V gene: TRBV3-1/TRBV3-2; J gene: TRBJ2-1; D gene: TRBD2; CDR3 protein: CASSQLTSGNEQFF
V gene: TRBV9; J gene: TRBJ2-7; D gene: NA; CDR3 protein: CASSVGEGRAYEQYF
V gene: TRBV6-1; J gene: TRBJ2-1; D gene: NA; CDR3 protein: CASSGSRAPSYNEQFF
V gene: TRBV24-1; J gene: TRBJ2-3; D gene: NA; CDR3 protein: CATSDQVVTDTQYF
V gene: TRBV5-1; J gene: TRBJ2-1; D gene: NA; CDR3 protein: CASSLDAGYNEQFF
V gene: TRBV18; J gene: TRBJ2-7; D gene: TRBD1; CDR3 protein: CASSAGQGRASYEQYF
V gene: TRBV19; J gene: TRBJ1-4; D gene: NA; CDR3 protein: CASSIVKKWTMTNEKLFF
V gene: TRBV7-3; J gene: TRBJ2-1; D gene: TRBD2; CDR3 protein: CASSLEPQLAVPGNEQFF
V gene: TRBV25-1; J gene: TRBJ2-1; D gene: NA; CDR3 protein: CASSELLVRVYEQFF
V gene: TRBV18; J gene: TRBJ2-3; D gene: TRBD2; CDR3 protein: CASSPTSGSKGASPDTQYF
V gene: TRBV18; J gene: TRBJ2-1; D gene: TRBD2; CDR3 protein: CASSPPPGLYNEQFF
V gene: TRBV28; J gene: TRBJ1-4; D gene: NA; CDR3 protein: CASSPLGQPTNEKLFF
V gene: TRBV7-2; J gene: TRBJ1-3; D gene: NA; CDR3 protein: CASSTGTFSGNTIYF
V gene: TRBV19; J gene: TRBJ1-1; D gene: NA; CDR3 protein: CASHEQGLSTEAFF
V gene: TRBV29-1; J gene: TRBJ2-1; D gene: TRBD1; CDR3 protein: CSVYRGDSPEQFF
V gene: TRBV29-1; J gene: TRBJ1-1; D gene: TRBD1; CDR3 protein: CSVGPTGGDTEAFF
V gene: TRBV27; J gene: TRBJ2-7; D gene: NA; CDR3 protein: CASTGAGAPYEQYF
V gene: TRBV4-2; J gene: TRBJ2-5; D gene: TRBD1; CDR3 protein: CASSRQGLQETQYF
V gene: TRBV7-2; J gene: TRBJ2-1; D gene: TRBD2; CDR3 protein: CASRPGLANYNEQFF
V gene: TRBV6-5; J gene: TRBJ2-1; D gene: TRBD1; CDR3 protein: CASSSENRGNSNEQFF
V gene: TRBV7-2; J gene: TRBJ2-1; D gene: TRBD1; CDR3 protein: CASSPDRVGNEQFF
V gene: TRBV30; J gene: TRBJ2-5; D gene: NA; CDR3 protein: CAGTVGGMETQYF
V gene: TRBV9; J gene: TRBJ2-3; D gene: NA; CDR3 protein: CASSARMRFTDTQYF
V gene: TRBV7-2; J gene: TRBJ2-5; D gene: NA; CDR3 protein: CASSPYQETQYF
V gene: TRBV18; J gene: TRBJ2-7; D gene: NA; CDR3 protein: CASSPTATYEQYF
V gene: TRBV7-9; J gene: TRBJ2-4; D gene: NA; CDR3 protein: CASSPPVAKNIQYF
V gene: TRBV19; J gene: TRBJ1-2; D gene: NA; CDR3 protein: CASSIRGTWGYTF
V gene: TRBV2; J gene: TRBJ1-2; D gene: NA; CDR3 protein: CASSDEVANYGYTF
V gene: TRBV12-2; J gene: TRBJ2-1; D gene: NA; CDR3 protein: CASRLGTSVPNPYNEQFF
V gene: TRBV4-1; J gene: TRBJ2-5; D gene: TRBD2; CDR3 protein: CASSQFLLAGGRETQYF
V gene: TRBV6-5; J gene: TRBJ2-7; D gene: TRBD1; CDR3 protein: CASSYSDRGLSYEQYF
V gene: TRBV11-1; J gene: TRBJ2-7; D gene: NA; CDR3 protein: CASSKGGWTGSEQYF
V gene: TRBV28; J gene: TRBJ1-3; D gene: NA; CDR3 protein: CASIMGGSGNTIYF
V gene: TRBV7-9; J gene: TRBJ1-2; D gene: TRBD1; CDR3 protein: CASTLPLLTGGGYTF
V gene: TRBV29-1; J gene: TRBJ1-2; D gene: TRBD1; CDR3 protein: CSVGDRYYGYTF
V gene: TRBV5-1; J gene: TRBJ2-2; D gene: NA; CDR3 protein: CASSLAYGNTGELFF
V gene: TRBV14; J gene: TRBJ2-7; D gene: NA; CDR3 protein: CASSPGASVAYEQYF
V gene: TRBV14; J gene: TRBJ2-1; D gene: TRBD2; CDR3 protein: CASSLRDRGLAGDPNEQFF
V gene: TRBV28; J gene: TRBJ2-7; D gene: TRBD1; CDR3 protein: CASSLPDRGPQQYF
V gene: TRBV27; J gene: TRBJ2-7; D gene: TRBD1; CDR3 protein: CASSTRDRGSGVQYF